What follows describes a single T cell receptor (beta chain). Antigen unknown. Some clones are missing from TCRdb's copy, which holds only in-frame ones; the method was immunoSEQ multiplex PCR. The sample carries around 190,000 clones, roughly nine tenths recorded once. This sample was taken from a study of T cell responses to AZD1222 COVID-19 vaccine. Study results and limitations: Females outnumbered males among donors, who were mostly white British; clonal diversity was possibly underestimated. Unmutated variant regions are reportedly targeted by nearly half of spike-specific TCRs. Repertoires were sampled only after the peak T cell response.

From germline, CDR1 is MNHEY and CDR2 SVGAGI. CDR3 length equals 15 residues. Trimming stripped 6 bases from V and 0 bases from J, with 12 bases between. This chain links TRBV6-5 with TRBJ1-3; D ambiguous. The sequence was obtained from an adult who received the AZD1222 COVID-19 vaccine. The sequencing used peripheral blood, collected 28 days after the second AZD1222 dose. CDR3 in DNA: TGTGCCAGCAGGGGAGGACGGAGCTCTGGAAACACCATATATTTT. This translates into CASRGGRSSGNTIYF.